A single sample gave rise to the 13 T cell receptor beta chains below, sequenced in a study of blood T cell repertoires in COVID-19. Libraries were prepared by immunoSEQ multiplex PCR; TCRdb keeps only in-frame clonotypes and omits some of them. The sample has fewer than 450,000 clones, approximately 90% seen once; the top ten hold roughly 1.2%. Material for sequencing was PBMCs or T cells enriched from blood (not recorded which). All receptors come from a woman between 18 and 30 years old who had recovered from COVID-19.

This clone was detected only once. V is TRBV29-1 and J is TRBJ1-1; D is ambiguous. The V gene's germline CDR1 is SQVTM and CDR2 ANQGSEA. V was pared by 4 bases and J by 1 base, with 4 bases between. CDR3 length: 11 amino acids. The CDR3, as DNA: TGCAGCGTTGTCGGGAACACTGAAGCTTTCTTT. This sequence encodes CSVVGNTEAFF.

About this clone: This CDR3 is also generated by other DNA sequences in the sample. The chain couples TRBV5-1 to TRBJ2-3, with TRBD2 as a possible D gene (6 bases). CDR3 length: 15 amino acids. Germline CDR1 SGHRS, CDR2 YFSETQ. V was cut by 0 bases and J by 1 base, with 9 bases left in between. CDR3 in DNA: TGCGCCAGCAGCTTGGTCGGCGGGGGCACAGATACGCAGTATTTT. Translated: CASSLVGGGTDTQYF.

V usage is TRBV18 and J usage is TRBJ1-2; 10 nucleotides line up with TRBD1. V gave up 3 bases and J gave up 8 bases; unmatched junction bases: 6. Germline CDR1 is KGHSH and CDR2 is LQKENI. There are 14 residues in the CDR3. This CDR3 is CASSPLGTGAGYTF. The DNA of the CDR3 is TGTGCCAGCTCACCCCTCGGGACAGGGGCCGGCTACACCTTC. The variable domain in full, with the rest retrieved from reference TRBV18 and TRBJ1-2, is NAGVMQNPRHLVRRRGQEARLRCSPMKGHSHVYWYRQLPEEGLKFMVYLQKENIIDESGMPKERFSAEFPKEGPSILRIQQVVRGDSAAYFCASSPLGTGAGYTFGSGTRLTVV.

V usage is TRBV5-1 and J usage is TRBJ2-3; TRBD1 matches at 10 bases. The junction had 2 bases not matched to a gene; V was cut back by 0 bases and J by 1 base. CDR1 and CDR2 (germline): SGHRS, YFSETQ. This CDR3 is 16 amino acids long. CDR3: CASSLAGTGGTDTQYF. DNA for the CDR3: TGCGCCAGCAGCTTGGCCGGGACAGGGGGCACAGATACGCAGTATTTT.

V gene TRBV7-3 combines with J gene TRBJ1-2; tentative D call: TRBD1 (5 bases). The germline CDR1 and CDR2 sequences are SGHTA and FQGTGA. Trimming stripped 1 base from V and 8 bases from J, with 29 bases between. The CDR3 has 19 residues. The CDR3 coding sequence is TGTGCCAGCAGCTTAATGGGGCCCTCGTCCTTTATGATTACGAGGGGCTACACCTTC. This codes for CASSLMGPSSFMITRGYTF.

For this clone: The identical CDR3 is also encoded by other nucleotide sequences in the sample. The gene calls are TRBV18 and TRBJ2-3; 10 nucleotides line up with TRBD2. The V gene's germline CDR1 is KGHSH and CDR2 LQKENI. This CDR3 spans 15 amino acids. V dropped 3 bases and J dropped 1; count of bases not matched to a gene: 1. The CDR3 region has the DNA TGTGCCAGCTCACCCAGCGGGGGGGGCACAGATACGCAGTATTTT. Its protein is CASSPSGGGTDTQYF.

The J gene is TRBJ2-1, the V gene TRBV11-3; 9 bases line up with TRBD1. Unmatched junction bases numbered 3, after V lost 1 base and J lost 2 bases. Looked up from germline, CDR1 is SGHNT and CDR2 is YENEEA. The CDR3 runs to 16 residues. The chain's CDR3 is CASSLGGTGTYNEQFF. The DNA of the CDR3 is TGTGCCAGCAGCTTAGGGGGGACAGGGACCTACAATGAGCAGTTCTTC.

V usage is TRBV3-1 (or the pseudogene TRBV3-2) and J usage is TRBJ1-2; TRBD1 might be the D (5 bases). There are 14 residues in the CDR3. Trimming took off 7 bases at V and 2 bases at J, with 14 bases between the two ends. CDR1 and CDR2 from the germline V gene are LGHDT and YNNKEL (reference sequence). The CDR3 DNA is TGTGCCAGCAACCCAGGGCGCAGGAACTATGGCTACACCTTC. This translates into CASNPGRRNYGYTF.

This clone was seen only once. This chain joins TRBV9 and TRBJ2-3, with TRBD2 matching 9 bases. The germline CDR1 and CDR2 sequences are SGDLS and YYNGEE. The CDR3 sequence is 16 residues long. J gave up 3 bases and V 0 bases, and 5 bases lay outside the gene matches. The CDR3 DNA is TGTGCCAGCAGCGTAGGTGCGGGGGGGATGACAGATACGCAGTATTTT. Its translation: CASSVGAGGMTDTQYF.

The genes are TRBV27 and TRBJ1-1; possible D gene TRBD1, 5 bases. From germline, CDR1 is MNHEY and CDR2 SMNVEV (reference sequence). The CDR3 extends over 12 amino acids. Trimming left V 3 bases short and J 8 bases short, with 10 bases between. The CDR3 nucleotides read TGTGCCAGCAGTTTCGGTACAGGAGAAGCTTTCTTT. Protein sequence: CASSFGTGEAFF.

The chain has TRBV9 and TRBJ1-1; D uncertain. The CDR3 spans 15 residues. Trimming stripped 0 bases from V and 0 bases from J, with 9 bases between. CDR1 and CDR2 from the germline V gene are SGDLS and YYNGEE. The CDR3 DNA sequence: TGTGCCAGCAGCGTAGGAGGCAGCTTGAACACTGAAGCTTTCTTT. This codes for CASSVGGSLNTEAFF.

The chain is built from TRBV6-5 and TRBJ2-7; D may be TRBD2 (5 bases). This CDR3 is 13 amino acids long. Trimming pared 7 bases from V and 4 bases from J, leaving 14 bases between. Germline V gives CDR1 MNHEY, CDR2 SVGAGI. The chain's CDR3 is CASKEAMAYEQYF. CDR3 nucleotide sequence: TGTGCCAGCAAGGAGGCTATGGCATACGAGCAGTACTTC.

The V gene is TRBV27, the J gene TRBJ2-2; a weak D match, TRBD2 (5 bases). CDR1 is MNHEY, CDR2 SMNVEV, per germline (reference sequence). V lost 6 bases and J lost 4, with 12 bases in between. This CDR3 has 14 amino acids. The CDR3 nucleotides are TGTGCCAGCAGGCCGATACTAGTCACCGGGGAGCTGTTTTTT. Protein sequence: CASRPILVTGELFF.